The rows below give T cell receptor beta chains drawn from one sample of a study of T cells after yellow fever vaccination. TCRdb passed the 5' RACE reads through MiXCR, listing each CDR3 protein once. The sample holds more than 200,000 distinct CDR3 sequences, about 3.7% seen once. Sequenced material: PBMCs, taken 15 days after the yellow fever booster vaccination. These receptors were obtained from a young man who received the YFV17D yellow fever vaccine. Both conserved end residues are part of each CDR3. The D gene is left open where the match is weak. The listing skips clone size in some rows; elsewhere it reads once, few, many or a size class.

NA	TRBV20-1	TRBJ1-5	many	TGCAGTGCTAGATATGTGAGCAATCAGCCCCAGCATTTT	CSARYVSNQPQHF
NA	TRBV9	TRBJ1-3	many	TGTGCCAGCAGCTCTAGACAGTCCGGAAACACCATATATTTT	CASSSRQSGNTIYF
NA	TRBV27	TRBJ2-5	many	TGTGCCAGCAGTGCACCCCCGGGGCTTGGCGAGACCCAGTACTTC	CASSAPPGLGETQYF
NA	TRBV29-1	TRBJ2-5	many	TGCAGCGTTGTCGGCAGGGTGGGGGGGACCCAGTACTTC	CSVVGRVGGTQYF
TRBD2	TRBV4-2	TRBJ2-3	many	TGTGCCAGCAGCCAAGTCTACAACTTCGGAGGGGCGGGGGGGACAGATACGCAGTATTTT	CASSQVYNFGGAGGTDTQYF
TRBD1	TRBV10-3	TRBJ1-2	few	TGTGCCACCATCCCGGGACAGGGCCAATATAACTATGGCTACACCTTC	CATIPGQGQYNYGYTF
NA	TRBV12-3/TRBV12-4	TRBJ2-7	many	TGTGCCGGTCGGCGACAGGTCCCGCACGTCGAATACGAGCAGTACTTC	CAGRRQVPHVEYEQYF
TRBD2	TRBV7-6	TRBJ2-3	many	TGTGCCAGCAGCTTAGCGGCTAGCGGGGGTGGCACAGATACGCAGTATTTT	CASSLAASGGGTDTQYF
TRBD1	TRBV6-6	TRBJ1-1	many	TGTGCCAGCAGTACTACAGGGGACACCTCTGAAGCTTTCTTT	CASSTTGDTSEAFF
NA	TRBV4-2	TRBJ2-5	many	TGTGCCAGCAGCCTCCGGGACGGAGACCTTCAAGAGACCCAGTACTTC	CASSLRDGDLQETQYF
TRBD2	TRBV4-2	TRBJ2-5	medium-sized	TGTGCCAGCAGCCAAACCGGGACTAGCGGGGGGGAGACCCAGTACTTC	CASSQTGTSGGETQYF
NA	TRBV5-5	TRBJ2-7	many	TGTGCCAGCAGCTTGACTGCCAACGAGCAGTACTTC	CASSLTANEQYF
NA	TRBV18	TRBJ2-5	many	TGTGCCAGCTCAATCGCCTGGCAAGAGACCCAGTACTTC	CASSIAWQETQYF
NA	TRBV7-2	TRBJ1-1	many	TGTGCCAGCAGCGGGACCAGGGGTACTGAAGCTTTCTTT	CASSGTRGTEAFF
NA	TRBV27	TRBJ2-3	many	TGTGCCAGCAGTCCCCATACAACAGATACGCAGTATTTT	CASSPHTTDTQYF
NA	TRBV5-4	TRBJ1-3	few	TGTGCCACGTCCGCTGCTCCATTAGCTCAGGGGACTGGAAACACCATATATTTT	CATSAAPLAQGTGNTIYF
NA	TRBV19	TRBJ1-4	many	TGTGCCAGTAGTATTAACAGAAGAACTAATGAAAAACTGTTTTTT	CASSINRRTNEKLFF
TRBD1	TRBV7-8	TRBJ2-3	many	TGTGCCAGCAGCCCTCACCGGGACAGGGCAGATACGCAGTATTTT	CASSPHRDRADTQYF
NA	TRBV19	TRBJ2-1	many	TGTGCCAGTAGTATACCGACTGATGAGCAGTTCTTC	CASSIPTDEQFF
NA	TRBV3-1	TRBJ2-1	many	TGTGCCAGCAGCCAAGATGGGGCAGGGGCGAGGAATGAGCAGTTCTTC	CASSQDGAGARNEQFF
TRBD2	TRBV20-1	TRBJ2-3	many	TGCAGTGCTAGAGATATGGGGACTAGCGGGGGGTTAGATACGCAGTATTTT	CSARDMGTSGGLDTQYF
NA	TRBV20-1	TRBJ1-1	many	TGCAGTGCTAGTCCCGGGGCCAACACTGAAGCTTTCTTT	CSASPGANTEAFF
NA	TRBV5-1	TRBJ2-6	many	TGCGCCATTCTACACCTCTCTGGGGCCAACGTCCTGACTTTC	CAILHLSGANVLTF
TRBD1	TRBV7-8	TRBJ2-2	many	TGTGCCAGCAGCTTCCAACAGGGGGACACCGGGGAGCTGTTTTTT	CASSFQQGDTGELFF
TRBD1	TRBV4-3	TRBJ1-1	many	TGCGCCAGCAGCCAATCCGGGACAGACGTAGCAGCTTTCTTT	CASSQSGTDVAAFF
NA	TRBV7-3	TRBJ2-3	NA	TGTGCCAGCAGCTCCCTCAAGGGAAACACAGATACGCAGTATTTT	CASSSLKGNTDTQYF
NA	TRBV3-1	TRBJ2-7	many	TGTGCCAGCAGCCAAGATATAGGGGATTCCTACGAGCAGTACTTC	CASSQDIGDSYEQYF
NA	TRBV24-1	TRBJ2-3	few	TGTGCCACCAGGACCGGTGGGACAGATACGCAGTATTTT	CATRTGGTDTQYF
NA	TRBV5-4	TRBJ1-1	few	TGTGCCAGCAGATTGGACCGTTACACTGAAGCTTTCTTT	CASRLDRYTEAFF
NA	TRBV29-1	TRBJ1-2	many	TGCAGCGTTGGCCCCACCGAAGCTCTACGGGGCTATGGCTACACCTTC	CSVGPTEALRGYGYTF
TRBD1	TRBV20-1	TRBJ2-7	many	TGCAGTGCTAGCCAGGGGGCCCTCTACGAGCAGTACTTC	CSASQGALYEQYF
TRBD1	TRBV12-3/TRBV12-4	TRBJ1-1	many	TGTGCCAGCAGGGGGACAGGGGGCTGGTCCACTGAAGCTTTCTTT	CASRGTGGWSTEAFF
NA	TRBV5-1	TRBJ2-5	many	TGCGCCATGTTATATGGACAGAAAGAGACCCAGTACTTC	CAMLYGQKETQYF
NA	TRBV15	TRBJ1-2	many	TGTGCCACCAGCAGAACCACCCCAGGCTATGGCTACACCTTC	CATSRTTPGYGYTF
NA	TRBV20-1	TRBJ1-4	many	TGCAGTGCTAGACCGGGACACCCGAATGAAAAACTGTTTTTT	CSARPGHPNEKLFF
NA	TRBV5-6	TRBJ1-4	many	TGTGCCAGCAGCTTGAGACGGACCCTTGCAACTAATGAAAAACTGTTTTTT	CASSLRRTLATNEKLFF
NA	TRBV10-3	TRBJ2-7	NA	TGTGCCATCAGTGCCGGGACTGGAGAGTTCTACGAGCAGTACTTC	CAISAGTGEFYEQYF
NA	TRBV18	TRBJ2-1	many	TGTGCCAGCTCACCTGTGGAGTTCTACAATGAGCAGTTCTTC	CASSPVEFYNEQFF
NA	TRBV6-5	TRBJ1-2	many	TGTGCCAGCAGTTCTGGAGATGGCTACACCTTC	CASSSGDGYTF
TRBD1	TRBV5-5	TRBJ1-2	many	TGTGCCAGCAGCACGACAGGGGCTAGCCTCTATGGCTACACCTTC	CASSTTGASLYGYTF
NA	TRBV12-5	TRBJ1-5	NA	TGTGCTAGTGGTTTGGTACCCCGACGTGGGGTGAGATATAGCAATCAGCACCAGCATTTT	CASGLVPRRGVRYSNQHQHF
TRBD2	TRBV20-1	TRBJ2-7	many	TGCAGTGCTCGGCTAGCGGGGGGCCCTCAGGGCCACGAGCAGTACTTC	CSARLAGGPQGHEQYF
TRBD1	TRBV12-3/TRBV12-4	TRBJ2-2	many	TGTGCCAGCAGACCGGGACAGGCCGCGAACACCGGGGAGCTGTTTTTT	CASRPGQAANTGELFF
NA	TRBV27	TRBJ2-1	few	TGTGCCAGCAGTTCAGGGGTCAACTACAATGAGCAGTTCTTC	CASSSGVNYNEQFF
TRBD1	TRBV4-3	TRBJ1-1	many	TGCGCCAGCAGCCACGGACAGGGGCCTTTTGAAGCTTTCTTT	CASSHGQGPFEAFF
NA	TRBV10-3	TRBJ1-2	many	TGTGCCATCAGGCAGACCCAGGGCCTGGGGGACTATGGCTACACCTTC	CAIRQTQGLGDYGYTF
NA	TRBV5-6	TRBJ1-1	many	TGTGCCAGCAGCTTGGATCCTTTGAACACTGAAGCTTTCTTT	CASSLDPLNTEAFF
NA	TRBV9	TRBJ2-2	many	TGTGCCAGCAGCGTACCCCCGGGGACCGGGGAGCTGTTTTTT	CASSVPPGTGELFF
NA	TRBV20-1	TRBJ2-3	many	TGCAGTGCTAGAGCGACCACGGTGTTCACGCAGTATTTT	CSARATTVFTQYF
TRBD2	TRBV6-5	TRBJ2-7	many	TGTGCCAGCAGTTACGGAGGGGGACTAGCGAACTACGAGCAGTACTTC	CASSYGGGLANYEQYF
NA	TRBV4-2	TRBJ2-2	many	TGTGCCAGCAGCCAAGGGGCCCGCCAGCGGGAGCTGTTTTTT	CASSQGARQRELFF
TRBD2	TRBV7-2	TRBJ2-1	many	TGTGCCAGCAGCTTAAGGGCGAGCGGGGGGCTCTATGAGCAGTTCTTC	CASSLRASGGLYEQFF
NA	TRBV20-1	TRBJ2-3	many	TGCAGTGCTAGAGCGAGGGGGGGCTTTCGCACAGATACGCAGTATTTT	CSARARGGFRTDTQYF
TRBD2	TRBV7-2	TRBJ2-3	many	TGTGCCAGCAGCTCGGGGGTACCGGGACTCGCCGGGGGGAGCACAGATACGCAGTATTTT	CASSSGVPGLAGGSTDTQYF
TRBD1	TRBV11-2	TRBJ1-4	many	TGTGCCAGCAGCTCAATAACAATCCGGGGGACAGAGGATGAAAAACTGTTTTTT	CASSSITIRGTEDEKLFF